A single sample is the source of the 4 T cell receptor beta chains below, sequenced in a study of T cells in Graves' hyperthyroidism and ophthalmopathy. RNA transcripts gave rise to amplified TCR beta CDR3 regions. HTBI primers were the set used in a first-round RT-PCR of the TCR CDR3. TCRdb re-derived calls from the multiplex PCR reads in MiXCR, one entry per CDR3 protein. This table has around 540,000 distinct CDR3 sequences, 15% to 20% appearing once. Sequenced material: blood. The receptors originated from a woman aged 25-40 years with Graves' ophthalmopathy.

This clonotype occurred many times. The chain is built from TRBV7-2 and TRBJ1-6; D is unresolved. V dropped 1 base and J dropped 7 bases, with 14 bases sitting between them. CDR1 SGHTA and CDR2 FQGNSA come from the germline V gene. CDR3 length equals 16 residues. The CDR3 sequence is CASSLVASTPNSPLHF. The CDR3 nucleotides are TGTGCCAGCAGCTTAGTGGCGAGTACACCAAATTCACCCCTCCACTTT.

The CDR3 reads CASSSTGTEFYEQYF. As DNA, the CDR3 is TGTGCCAGCTCATCTACCGGGACAGAGTTTTACGAGCAGTACTTC. The chain uses TRBV18 and TRBJ2-7; 7 positions agree with TRBD1. Germline V gene lookup returns CDR1 KGHSH and CDR2 LQKENI. Trimming removed 5 bases from V and 4 bases from J; junction bases left unmatched: 11. The CDR3 runs 15 residues.

The table lists this clonotype with a count of one. The chain links TRBV20-1 to TRBJ2-1, with 13 bases identical to TRBD2. This CDR3 spans 13 amino acids. Germline V gives CDR1 DFQATT, CDR2 SNEGSKA (reference sequence). V lost 7 bases to trimming and J lost 6 bases; unmatched junction nucleotides: 3. The CDR3 bases are TGCAGTGTCGGGACTAGCGGGATCAATGAGCAGTTCTTC. This gives the protein CSVGTSGINEQFF.

This clonotype was found a few times. This chain joins TRBV2 and TRBJ2-2; 8 bases map to TRBD2. Germline values: CDR1 SNHLY, CDR2 FYNNEI. CDR3 size: 14 residues. J gave up 7 bases and V 3 bases, and 4 bases lay outside the gene matches. CDR3 sequence reads: CASSEGLVYGELFF. The DNA of the CDR3 is TGTGCCAGCAGTGAGGGACTAGTGTACGGGGAGCTGTTTTTT.